This T cell receptor beta chain was sequenced for a study of tumor-infiltrating lymphocytes in localized non-small cell lung cancer (dated by TCRdb to the early 2020s). About the investigation overall: The cohort covered several histologies, both smokers and never-smokers, and patients whose samples were collected after neoadjuvant chemotherapy. Each patient contributed resected tumor tissue and uninvolved lung tissue from the same patient, described as non-adjacent to the tumor. Flow cytometry, multiplex immunofluorescence, RNA-seq, exome sequencing and proteomics were applied to the same patients as TCR sequencing, which was one of several integrated assays. In total, the ICON cohort was made up of over a hundred surgical patients who had localized non-small cell lung cancer and whose tumors were resected. A total of around 50 patients were part of the paired comparison of immunoSEQ T-cell fraction between tumor and uninvolved lung.

Based on the germline V gene, the CDR1 and CDR2 sequences are SQVTM and ANQGSEA. CDR3 length: 14 amino acids, cysteine to phenylalanine. CDR3 DNA is the only sequence kept; it has 42 bases, read in frame from the first base. The V end loses 1 base and the J end loses 0 bases, and a stretch of 10 bases separates them. ICON enrollment began in early 2016, and the last patient was enrolled in 2018. From a subcohort of about 80 patients, fresh tumor and matched uninvolved tissue were collected for in-depth immune analyses, including TCR sequencing. TCR sequencing was performed on DNA isolated from bulk tissue, without cell sorting. The paper's findings and limits, for the study overall: TCRbeta sequencing supported higher T cell infiltration in tumors than in uninvolved lung tissue, consistent with immunofluorescence CD3 counts. No difference in TCR-derived T-cell fraction was observed between the flow cytometry-defined immunotypes IM1 (good prognosis) and IM2 (poor prognosis). Because different assays used different pieces of the same tissue, technical variation could not be distinguished from intratumor heterogeneity. Since assay coverage differed from patient to patient depending on how much tissue was available, TCR sequencing was done for only a subset of the cohort.

The T-cell fraction in tumor and uninvolved lung tissue was obtained from TCR sequencing using the immunoSEQ assay. The original methods were these. To analyze survival, patients were divided into a high T-cell fraction group (upper tertile) and a low T-cell fraction group (lower two tertiles), and the two groups were compared using a log-rank test. A signed-rank test was used to test differences in T-cell fraction between paired tumor and uninvolved lung samples. TCRdb's version of the immuneACCESS table is confined to in-frame rearrangements and falls short of the full clone set. An unresolved V gene accounts for under half of the shortfall where checked; the remainder is of unknown origin. The V and J calls and clone size were taken over from that table, and D and trimming were inferred from the DNA. Within this sample are 8,500 to 9,500 clones, with around three quarters of them counted one time only. The top ten constitute under 7% of the sample.

This clone is a singleton in its sample. Its antigen remains unidentified. Per-nucleotide qualities are absent, and no much larger clonotype sits a single base away. Sequencing used uninvolved lung tissue not adjacent to the tumor. The V and J segments used are TRBV29-1 and TRBJ2-7; the D gene could be either TRBD1 or TRBD2, each agreeing at 5 bases. The receptor's source is a human donor with non-small cell lung cancer. In nucleotides, the sequence is TGCAGCGTTGAAGTCCGGGGCCACTCCTACGAGCAGTACTTC. This translates into CSVEVRGHSYEQYF.